Listed here is a single T cell receptor (beta chain). V lost 4 bases, J lost 7 bases, and 17 bases lay in between. The germline V gene encodes CDR1 MDHEN and CDR2 SYDVKM. The length of the CDR3 is 15 residues. This sample is part of a study of blood T cells in healthy people across ages. Through a sample-barcoded 5' primer and a J-beta primer mix, a second PCR was run for roughly 7 to 11 cycles. TCRdb used MiXCR to reprocess the 5' RACE reads, holding one entry per CDR3 protein. In the table there are about 800,000 distinct CDR3 sequences, over 45% of which are singletons. Sample: blood. The receptor comes from a man aged 30-40 years in good health. The chain has TRBV28 and TRBJ2-1; D remains unclear. The CDR3 reads CASSSDPKGRNEQFF. In nucleotides, the CDR3 is TGTGCCAGCAGTTCTGACCCAAAGGGCCGGAATGAGCAGTTCTTC.